Shown below are 4 T cell receptor beta chains from a single sample sequenced in a study of early T cells in non-severe SARS-CoV-2 infection. From the 5' RACE reads, TCRdb called clonotypes with MiXCR, one entry per CDR3 protein. The sample yields fewer than 60,000 distinct CDR3 sequences, approximately 9.9% seen once. Sequenced material: whole blood. Receptors originate from an adult who was a healthcare worker with PCR-confirmed SARS-CoV-2 infection or an uninfected control (not recorded which).

This clonotype appeared many times. This sequence joins TRBV7-2 and TRBJ2-6, with D perhaps given as TRBD1 or TRBD2 (6 bases each). V was cut by 2 bases and J by 2 bases, with 10 bases left in between. The length of the CDR3 is 16 residues. In germline, CDR1 is SGHTA, CDR2 FQGNSA. The CDR3 DNA follows: TGTGCCAGCAGCTTATACGGGGGCGCTGGGGCCAACGTCCTGACTTTC. Encoded protein: CASSLYGGAGANVLTF. The whole variable domain, filled in from reference TRBV7-2 and TRBJ2-6, reads GAGVSQSPSNKVTEKGKDVELRCDPISGHTALYWYRQSLGQGLEFLIYFQGNSAPDKSGLPSDRFSAERTGGSVSTLTIQRTQQEDSAVYLCASSLYGGAGANVLTFGAGSRLTVL.

The chain couples TRBV28 to TRBJ2-7, with D hard to call. CDR3 length: 14 residues. The V gene's germline CDR1 is MDHEN and CDR2 SYDVKM. V dropped 3 bases and J dropped 2 bases, with 11 bases sitting between them. The CDR3: CASSFPDPAYEQYF. CDR3 in DNA: TGTGCCAGCAGTTTCCCGGACCCCGCCTACGAGCAGTACTTC.

There are many counts of this clonotype. The chain joins TRBV6-2 or TRBV6-3 to TRBJ1-5; D not resolved. The ends were cut back, 2 bases at V and 7 bases at J, with 9 bases in the middle. The CDR3 has 13 residues. Germline V lookup: CDR1 MNHEY, CDR2 SVGEGT. CDR3 DNA sequence: TGTGCCAGCAGTTACACTGTCGGCCAGCCCCAGCATTTT. Encoded protein: CASSYTVGQPQHF.

This clonotype was seen many times. The chain carries TRBV7-2 and TRBJ2-3; D unclear. Germline loops: CDR1 SGHTA, CDR2 FQGNSA. V dropped 1 base and J dropped 3 bases, with 5 bases sitting between them. This CDR3 is built from 13 residues. CDR3 sequence (DNA): TGTGCCAGCAGCTTAGTTCAGACAGATACGCAGTATTTT. It codes for CASSLVQTDTQYF. The full variable domain, its missing parts supplied by reference TRBV7-2 and TRBJ2-3, is GAGVSQSPSNKVTEKGKDVELRCDPISGHTALYWYRQSLGQGLEFLIYFQGNSAPDKSGLPSDRFSAERTGGSVSTLTIQRTQQEDSAVYLCASSLVQTDTQYFGPGTRLTVL.